This T cell receptor (beta chain) stems from a study of T-cell memory formation after mild COVID-19. This clonotype has at least ten counts. Its antigen is still unknown. Findings of the study overall: The pre-infection memory compartment contained some responding clones, suggesting cross-reactive memory joined. Chiefly within CM and EM were the contracting CD4+ clones; CD8+ ones were within EMRA.

Constant-segment primers were used for 5'RACE, and the resulting TCR alpha and TCR beta cDNA libraries carried sample barcodes and UMIs. TCRdb re-called the 5' RACE reads with MiXCR, one entry per CDR3 protein. The sample contains around 13,000 distinct CDR3 sequences, approximately 12% of which appear only once. CDR1 and CDR2 from the germline V gene are SGDLS and YYNGEE. The CDR3 is 16 residues long. With V trimmed by 4 bases and J by 0 bases, 4 bases remained unmatched. The TCR was taken from an adult woman who had mild COVID-19 (a few samples of this study predate the infection). Cell type and time point are not known. V usage is TRBV9 and J usage is TRBJ2-3; 11 nucleotides align to TRBD2. The sequenced material came from PBMCs or a T cell subset sorted from them (not recorded which). This CDR3 reads CASSPLAGGSTDTQYF. The CDR3 coding sequence is TGTGCCAGCAGCCCCCTAGCGGGAGGAAGCACAGATACGCAGTATTTT.